Listed here are 14 T cell receptor beta chains from one sample, sequenced in a study of blood T cell repertoires in COVID-19 (dated by TCRdb to about 2020). Libraries were made using the immunoSEQ multiplex PCR assay. TCRdb's version of the immuneACCESS table is confined to in-frame rearrangements and falls short of the full clone set. An unresolved V gene accounts for under half of the shortfall where checked; the remainder is of unknown origin. This sample has around 160,000 clones in its table, and under 90% of those were observed once. Of the sample, around 3.2% is held by the ten largest clones. Sequencing was carried out using PBMCs or T cells enriched from blood (not recorded which). Receptors were obtained from a woman aged 60-75 years who had recovered from COVID-19.

The V gene is TRBV5-6, the J gene TRBJ1-1; D ambiguous. V was pared by 0 bases and J by 1 base, with 7 bases between. The CDR3 is made up of 14 amino acids. Germline CDR1 and CDR2: SGHDT and YYEEEE. The CDR3 DNA is TGTGCCAGCAGCTTGGCCCCCTCGAACACTGAAGCTTTCTTT. Residues: CASSLAPSNTEAFF.

The chain combines TRBV5-5 with TRBJ1-5; 8 nucleotides align to TRBD1. Trimming removed 7 bases from V and 3 bases from J; junction bases left unmatched: 9. The CDR3 extends over 15 amino acids. Germline V CDR1 and CDR2: SGHKS, YYEKEE (reference sequence). The CDR3 loop reads CASRDRTETNQPQHF. The CDR3 DNA sequence: TGTGCCAGCCGGGACAGGACGGAGACCAATCAGCCCCAGCATTTT.

The chain employs TRBV7-3 and TRBJ2-1, with TRBD1 identical over 9 bases. With 6 bases clipped from V and 6 bases from J, the junction kept 6 bases outside the gene matches. This CDR3 is 14 amino acids long. Per germline, CDR1 SGHTA and CDR2 FQGTGA. The CDR3 reads CASSRGTGSNEQFF. The CDR3 nucleotides are TGTGCCAGCAGTCGTGGGACAGGGTCCAATGAGCAGTTCTTC. The whole variable domain, filled in from reference TRBV7-3 and TRBJ2-1, reads GAGVSQTPSNKVTEKGKYVELRCDPISGHTALYWYRQSLGQGPEFLIYFQGTGAADDSGLPNDRFFAVRPEGSVSTLKIQRTERGDSAVYLCASSRGTGSNEQFFGPGTRLTVL.

V is TRBV2 and J is TRBJ1-5; D is uncertain. V lost 4 bases and J 3 bases, leaving 10 bases between the germline ends. Germline CDR1 and CDR2: SNHLY and FYNNEI. The CDR3 runs to 14 residues. CDR3 nucleotide sequence: TGTGCCAGCAGTGCCGACACAGTCAATCAGCCCCAGCATTTT. This codes for CASSADTVNQPQHF.

A word on this clone: Distinct nucleotide sequences in the sample also encode this CDR3. The chain carries TRBV11-2 and TRBJ2-1; TRBD2 matches 10 bases. This CDR3 is built from 15 residues. With V trimmed by 5 bases and J by 5 bases, 6 bases remained unmatched. Per germline, CDR1 SGHAT and CDR2 FQNNGV. The CDR3 here is CASSPERGGHNEQFF. The CDR3 DNA reads as TGTGCCAGCAGCCCAGAGCGGGGGGGACACAATGAGCAGTTCTTC.

Remarks on this clone: A much larger clone is a single base away; this may be a read error. Other DNA sequences in this specimen translate into the identical CDR3. The chain has TRBV4-1 and TRBJ1-1; weak D call: TRBD1 (6 bases). CDR1 is MGHRA and CDR2 is YSYEKL in the germline V gene. V was cut by 0 bases and J by 5 bases, with 7 bases left in between. The CDR3 consists of 13 residues. DNA of the CDR3: TGCGCCAGCAGCCAAGACAGGGGTACTGAAGCTTTCTTT. The encoded protein is CASSQDRGTEAFF.

The chain uses TRBV19 and TRBJ2-3; D not resolved. Trimming took off 4 bases at V and 5 bases at J, with 13 bases between the two ends. Germline V CDR1 and CDR2: LNHDA, SQIVND (reference sequence). The CDR3 sequence is 14 residues long. CDR3 coding DNA: TGTGCCAGTAGTAGTAGCCCGCACAAAGATACGCAGTATTTT. Translation gives CASSSSPHKDTQYF.

The chain couples TRBV7-2 to TRBJ2-5, with a weak D call TRBD2 (5 bases). Germline CDR1 is SGHTA and CDR2 is FQGNSA. Trimming took off 5 bases at V and 5 bases at J, with 12 bases between the two ends. The CDR3 contains 13 residues. The CDR3 loop is CASSGLARETQYF. CDR3 sequence (DNA): TGTGCCAGCAGCGGGCTAGCTAGGGAGACCCAGTACTTC.

This chain connects TRBV19 to TRBJ1-2, with D maybe TRBD1 (6 bases). From germline, CDR1 is LNHDA and CDR2 SQIVND (reference sequence). V dropped 0 bases and J dropped 8 bases, with 19 bases sitting between them. CDR3 length: 16 amino acids. In DNA, the CDR3 is TGTGCCAGTAGTATAGATCTTGGGCAGGGGACGTACGGCTACACCTTC. Translation: CASSIDLGQGTYGYTF.

The gene calls are TRBV10-3 and TRBJ1-1; possible D gene TRBD1, 5 bases. V was clipped by 4 bases and J by 1 base, with 16 bases between them. The CDR3 runs 16 residues. Germline-derived CDR1 and CDR2 are ENHRY and SYGVKD. The CDR3, as DNA: TGTGCCATCAGTGTCATGGACAAAAAGTCGAACACTGAAGCTTTCTTT. Its translation: CAISVMDKKSNTEAFF.

V gene TRBV19 combines with J gene TRBJ1-5; 7 nucleotides agree with TRBD1. The CDR3 extends over 14 amino acids. The ends lost 5 bases at V and 3 bases at J; junction bases unmatched: 4. The germline gives CDR1 LNHDA, CDR2 SQIVND (reference sequence). CDR3 loop: CASSRGQTNQPQHF. The CDR3 region has the DNA TGTGCCAGTAGTCGGGGACAGACCAATCAGCCCCAGCATTTT.

The gene calls are TRBV24-1 and TRBJ1-5; weak D call: TRBD1 (6 bases). The germline CDR1 and CDR2 sequences are KGHDR and SFDVKD. The CDR3 length is 15 residues. Trimming removed 4 bases from V and 7 bases from J, with 16 bases in between. CDR3 residues: CATSDPGQPGQPQHF. The CDR3, as DNA: TGTGCCACCAGTGACCCGGGACAACCGGGGCAGCCCCAGCATTTT.

The V gene is TRBV27, the J gene TRBJ1-6; D is unresolved. V gave up 0 bases and J gave up 4 bases, with 19 bases separating them. Per germline, CDR1 MNHEY and CDR2 SMNVEV (reference sequence). The CDR3 is 19 amino acids. The CDR3 DNA follows: TGTGCCAGCAGTTTATCGTTCCCAGGCCGAGAACCTTATAATTCACCCCTCCACTTT. Encoded protein: CASSLSFPGREPYNSPLHF.

V usage is TRBV6-5 and J usage is TRBJ1-1; D perhaps matches TRBD1 (6 bases). Germline CDR1 MNHEY, CDR2 SVGAGI. The CDR3 spans 14 residues. Trimming stripped 2 bases from V and 0 bases from J, with 7 bases between. The CDR3 nucleotides are TGTGCCAGCAGTTACGGACAGATGAACACTGAAGCTTTCTTT. Protein product: CASSYGQMNTEAFF.